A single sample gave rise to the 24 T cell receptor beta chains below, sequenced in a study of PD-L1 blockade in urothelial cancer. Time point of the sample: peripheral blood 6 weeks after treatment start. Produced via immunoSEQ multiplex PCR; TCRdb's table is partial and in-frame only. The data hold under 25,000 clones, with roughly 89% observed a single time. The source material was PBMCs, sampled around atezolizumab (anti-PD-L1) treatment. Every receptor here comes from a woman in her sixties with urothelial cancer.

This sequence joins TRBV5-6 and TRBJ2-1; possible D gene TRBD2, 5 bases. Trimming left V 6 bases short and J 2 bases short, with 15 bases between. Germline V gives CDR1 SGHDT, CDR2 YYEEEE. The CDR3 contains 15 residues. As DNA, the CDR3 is TGTGCCAGCACCGGGATAAACAAACCCTACAATGAGCAGTTCTTC. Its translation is CASTGINKPYNEQFF.

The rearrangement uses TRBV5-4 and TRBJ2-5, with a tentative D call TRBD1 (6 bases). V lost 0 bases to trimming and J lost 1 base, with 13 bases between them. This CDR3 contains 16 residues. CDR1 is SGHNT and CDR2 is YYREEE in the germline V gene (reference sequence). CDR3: CASSLVGGRRQETQYF. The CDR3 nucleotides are TGTGCCAGCAGCTTGGTTGGGGGCAGGCGCCAAGAGACCCAGTACTTC.

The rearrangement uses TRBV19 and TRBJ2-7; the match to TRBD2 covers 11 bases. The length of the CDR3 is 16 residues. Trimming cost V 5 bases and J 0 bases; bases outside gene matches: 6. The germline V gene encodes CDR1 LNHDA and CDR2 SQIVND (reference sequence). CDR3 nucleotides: TGTGCCAGTAGTTCCGTCGGGACTAGCGGCTCCTACGAGCAGTACTTC. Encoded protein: CASSSVGTSGSYEQYF.

The CDR3 loop is CASSLAGGAIEKLFF. In DNA form, the CDR3 reads TGTGCCAGCAGCTTAGCAGGGGGCGCGATTGAAAAACTGTTTTTT. The chain has TRBV7-2 and TRBJ1-4, with 7 bases identical to TRBD1. J lost 7 bases, V lost 0 bases, and 5 bases had no gene match. This CDR3 comprises 15 residues. In germline, CDR1 is SGHTA, CDR2 FQGNSA.

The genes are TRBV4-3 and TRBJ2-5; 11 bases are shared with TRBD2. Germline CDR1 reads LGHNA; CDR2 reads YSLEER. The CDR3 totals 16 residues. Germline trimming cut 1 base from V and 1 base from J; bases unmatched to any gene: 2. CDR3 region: CASSQGTSGFQETQYF. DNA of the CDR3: TGCGCCAGCAGCCAAGGGACTAGCGGGTTCCAAGAGACCCAGTACTTC.

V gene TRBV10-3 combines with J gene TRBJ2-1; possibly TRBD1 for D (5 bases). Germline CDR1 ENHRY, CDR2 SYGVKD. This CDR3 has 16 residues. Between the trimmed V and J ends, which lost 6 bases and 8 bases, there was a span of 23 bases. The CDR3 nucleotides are TGTGCCATCAGCTTCCTGAGACCGAAGTGGGGCGATGAGCAGTTCTTC. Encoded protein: CAISFLRPKWGDEQFF.

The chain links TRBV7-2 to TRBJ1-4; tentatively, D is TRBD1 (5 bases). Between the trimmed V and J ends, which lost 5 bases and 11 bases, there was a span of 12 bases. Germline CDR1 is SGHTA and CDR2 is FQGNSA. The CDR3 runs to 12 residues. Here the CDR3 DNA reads TGTGCCAGCAGCCTCGGGGACTGGAAACTGTTTTTT. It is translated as CASSLGDWKLFF. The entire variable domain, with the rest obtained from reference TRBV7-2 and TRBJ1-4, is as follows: GAGVSQSPSNKVTEKGKDVELRCDPISGHTALYWYRQSLGQGLEFLIYFQGNSAPDKSGLPSDRFSAERTGGSVSTLTIQRTQQEDSAVYLCASSLGDWKLFFGSGTQLSVL.

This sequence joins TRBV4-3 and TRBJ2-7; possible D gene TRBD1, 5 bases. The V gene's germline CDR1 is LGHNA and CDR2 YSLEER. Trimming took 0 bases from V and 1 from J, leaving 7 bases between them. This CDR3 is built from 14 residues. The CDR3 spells CASSQEPGSYEQYF. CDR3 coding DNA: TGCGCCAGCAGCCAAGAACCAGGGTCCTACGAGCAGTACTTC.

CDR3: CASSLGLAADTQYF. CDR3 DNA: TGTGCCAGCAGCTTAGGACTAGCGGCAGATACGCAGTATTTT. The genes are TRBV7-6 and TRBJ2-3; 9 bases fit TRBD2. Germline trimming cut 1 base from V and 4 bases from J; bases unmatched to any gene: 0. CDR3 length: 14 amino acids. Germline V gene sequence: CDR1 SGHVS, CDR2 FNYEAQ.

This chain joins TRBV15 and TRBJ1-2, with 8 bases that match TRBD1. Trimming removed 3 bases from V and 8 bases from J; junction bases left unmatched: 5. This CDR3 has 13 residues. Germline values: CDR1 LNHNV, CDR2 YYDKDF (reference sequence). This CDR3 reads CATSRDREPGYTF. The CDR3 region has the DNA TGTGCCACCAGCAGGGACAGGGAGCCGGGCTACACCTTC.

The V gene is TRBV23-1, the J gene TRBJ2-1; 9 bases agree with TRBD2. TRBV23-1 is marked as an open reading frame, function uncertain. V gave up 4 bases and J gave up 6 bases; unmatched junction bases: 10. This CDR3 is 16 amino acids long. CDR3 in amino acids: CASSLLAGPAPNEQFF. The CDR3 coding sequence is TGCGCCAGCAGTCTACTAGCGGGCCCGGCCCCCAATGAGCAGTTCTTC.

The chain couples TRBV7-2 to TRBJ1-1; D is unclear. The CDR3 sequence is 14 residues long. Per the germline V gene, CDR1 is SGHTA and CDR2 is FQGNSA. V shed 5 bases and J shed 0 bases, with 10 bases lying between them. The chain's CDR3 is CASSPNFMNTEAFF. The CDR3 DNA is TGTGCCAGCAGCCCAAACTTTATGAACACTGAAGCTTTCTTT.

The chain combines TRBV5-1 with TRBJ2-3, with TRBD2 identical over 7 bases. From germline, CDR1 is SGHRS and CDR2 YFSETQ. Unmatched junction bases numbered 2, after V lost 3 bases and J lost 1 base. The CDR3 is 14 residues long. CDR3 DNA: TGCGCCAGCAGCTCTACTAGCGGCACAGATACGCAGTATTTT. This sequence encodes CASSSTSGTDTQYF.

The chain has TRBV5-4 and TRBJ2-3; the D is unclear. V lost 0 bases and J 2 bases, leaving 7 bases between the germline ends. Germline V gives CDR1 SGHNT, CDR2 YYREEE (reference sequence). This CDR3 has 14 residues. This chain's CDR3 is CASSLDSHTDTQYF. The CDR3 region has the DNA TGTGCCAGCAGCTTGGACAGCCACACAGATACGCAGTATTTT.

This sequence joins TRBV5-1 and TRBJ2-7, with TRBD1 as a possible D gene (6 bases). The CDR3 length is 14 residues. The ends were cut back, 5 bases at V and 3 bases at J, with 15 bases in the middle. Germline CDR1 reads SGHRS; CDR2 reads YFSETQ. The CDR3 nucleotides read TGCGCCAGCAGGAGGGGGACCGATAACTACGAGCAGTACTTC. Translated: CASRRGTDNYEQYF.

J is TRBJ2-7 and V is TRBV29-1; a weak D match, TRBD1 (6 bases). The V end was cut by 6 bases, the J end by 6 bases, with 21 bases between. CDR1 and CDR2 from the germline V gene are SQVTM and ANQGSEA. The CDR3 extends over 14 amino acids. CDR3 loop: CSVRPGTGKGEQYF. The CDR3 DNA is TGCAGCGTGAGGCCCGGTACAGGGAAAGGCGAGCAGTACTTC.

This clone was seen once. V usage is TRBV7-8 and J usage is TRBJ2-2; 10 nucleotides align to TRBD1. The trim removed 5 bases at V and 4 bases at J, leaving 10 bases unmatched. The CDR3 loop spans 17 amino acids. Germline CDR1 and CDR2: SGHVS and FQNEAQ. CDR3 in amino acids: CASSPSEGQGFTGELFF. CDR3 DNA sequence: TGTGCCAGCAGCCCTAGTGAGGGACAGGGGTTCACCGGGGAGCTGTTTTTT.

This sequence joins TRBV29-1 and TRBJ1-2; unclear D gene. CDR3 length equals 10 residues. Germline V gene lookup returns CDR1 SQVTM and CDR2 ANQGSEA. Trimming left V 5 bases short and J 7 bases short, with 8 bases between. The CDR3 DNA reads TGCAGCGTTTTCGGAGGTGGCTACACCTTC. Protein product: CSVFGGGYTF.

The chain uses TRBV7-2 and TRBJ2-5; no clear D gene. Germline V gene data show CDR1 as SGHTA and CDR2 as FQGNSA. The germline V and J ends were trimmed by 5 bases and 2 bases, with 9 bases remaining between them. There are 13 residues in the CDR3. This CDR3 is CASSRGTQETQYF. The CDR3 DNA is TGTGCCAGCAGCAGAGGAACTCAAGAGACCCAGTACTTC.

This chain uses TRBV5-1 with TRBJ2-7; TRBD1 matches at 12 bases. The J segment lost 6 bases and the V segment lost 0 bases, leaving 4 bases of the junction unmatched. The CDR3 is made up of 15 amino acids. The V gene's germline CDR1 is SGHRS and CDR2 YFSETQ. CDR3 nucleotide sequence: TGCGCCAGCAGCTTGGCCGGGACAGGGGGCGGCGAGCAGTACTTC. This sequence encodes CASSLAGTGGGEQYF.

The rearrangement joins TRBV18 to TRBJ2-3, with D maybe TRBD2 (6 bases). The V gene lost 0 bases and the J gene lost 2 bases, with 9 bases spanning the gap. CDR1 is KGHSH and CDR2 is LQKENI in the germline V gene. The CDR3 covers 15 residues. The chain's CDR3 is CASSPPGRLTDTQYF. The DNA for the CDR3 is TGTGCCAGCTCACCACCGGGGAGGCTCACAGATACGCAGTATTTT.

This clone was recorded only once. CDR3 DNA: TGTGCCACCAGCAGAGATCGACAGGGATTTGGCTACACCTTC. Its protein product is CATSRDRQGFGYTF. The chain joins TRBV15 to TRBJ1-2, with 7 bases fitting TRBD1. The germline gives CDR1 LNHNV, CDR2 YYDKDF (reference sequence). With V trimmed by 0 bases and J by 7 bases, 5 bases remained unmatched. The CDR3 has 14 residues.

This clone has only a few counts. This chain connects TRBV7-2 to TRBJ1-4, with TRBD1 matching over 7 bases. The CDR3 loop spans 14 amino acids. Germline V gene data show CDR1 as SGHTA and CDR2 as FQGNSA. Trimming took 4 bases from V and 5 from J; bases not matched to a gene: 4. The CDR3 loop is CASSSSTGNEKLFF. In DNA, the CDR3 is TGTGCCAGCAGCTCATCGACAGGGAATGAAAAACTGTTTTTT.

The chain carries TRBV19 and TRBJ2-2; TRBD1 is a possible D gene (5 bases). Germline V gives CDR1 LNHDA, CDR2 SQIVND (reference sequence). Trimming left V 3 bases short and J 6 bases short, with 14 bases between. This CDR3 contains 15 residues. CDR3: CASSILSGFAGELFF. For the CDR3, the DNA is TGTGCCAGTAGTATCCTGTCAGGGTTTGCCGGGGAGCTGTTTTTT.